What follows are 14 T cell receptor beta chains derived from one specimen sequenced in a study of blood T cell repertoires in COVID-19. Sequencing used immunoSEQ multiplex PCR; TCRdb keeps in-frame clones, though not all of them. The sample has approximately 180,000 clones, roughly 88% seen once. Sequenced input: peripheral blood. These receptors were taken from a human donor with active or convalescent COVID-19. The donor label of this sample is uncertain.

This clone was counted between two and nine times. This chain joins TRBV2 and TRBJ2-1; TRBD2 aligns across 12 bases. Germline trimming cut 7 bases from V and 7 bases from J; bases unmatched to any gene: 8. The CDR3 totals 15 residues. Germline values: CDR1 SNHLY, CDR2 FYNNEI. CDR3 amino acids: CASNQRGTSGNEQFF. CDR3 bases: TGTGCCAGCAACCAAAGGGGGACTAGCGGGAATGAGCAGTTCTTC.

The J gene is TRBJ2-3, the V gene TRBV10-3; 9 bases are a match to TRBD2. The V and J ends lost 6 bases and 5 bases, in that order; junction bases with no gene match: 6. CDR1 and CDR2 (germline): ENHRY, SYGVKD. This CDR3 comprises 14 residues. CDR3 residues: CAIRERGARDTQYF. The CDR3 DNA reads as TGTGCCATCAGGGAGCGGGGGGCCCGAGATACGCAGTATTTT.

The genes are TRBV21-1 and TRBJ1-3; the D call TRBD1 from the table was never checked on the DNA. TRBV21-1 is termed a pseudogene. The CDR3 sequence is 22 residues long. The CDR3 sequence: CASSKGGPLPEGGRTLRNTIYF. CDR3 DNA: TGTGCCAGCAGCAAAGGTGGACCTCTTCCCGAAGGGGGTCGGACGCTTAGAAACACCATATATTTT.

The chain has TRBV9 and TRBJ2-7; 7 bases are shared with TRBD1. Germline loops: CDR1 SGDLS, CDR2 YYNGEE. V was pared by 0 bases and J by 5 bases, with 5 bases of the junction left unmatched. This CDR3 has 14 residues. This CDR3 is CASSVGGGFDEQYF. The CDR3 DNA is TGTGCCAGCAGCGTAGGAGGGGGCTTCGACGAGCAGTACTTC.

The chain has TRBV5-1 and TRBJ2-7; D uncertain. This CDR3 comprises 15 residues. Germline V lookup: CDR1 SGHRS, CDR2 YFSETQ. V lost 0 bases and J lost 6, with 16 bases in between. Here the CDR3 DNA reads TGCGCCAGCAGCTTGGCCGACTTTAGTGCAAGCGAGCAGTACTTC. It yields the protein CASSLADFSASEQYF.

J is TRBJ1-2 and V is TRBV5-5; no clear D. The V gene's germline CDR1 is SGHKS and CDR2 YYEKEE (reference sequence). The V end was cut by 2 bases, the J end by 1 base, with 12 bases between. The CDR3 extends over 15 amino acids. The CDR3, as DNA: TGTGCCAGCAGCTTTTCGGAGGGTCGTAACTATGGCTACACCTTC. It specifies CASSFSEGRNYGYTF.

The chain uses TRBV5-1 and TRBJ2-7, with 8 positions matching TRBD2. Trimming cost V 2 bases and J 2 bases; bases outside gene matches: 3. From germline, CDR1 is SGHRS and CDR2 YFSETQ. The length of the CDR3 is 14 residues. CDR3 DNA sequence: TGCGCCAGCAGCTTTAGCGGGGCGACCTACGAGCAGTACTTC. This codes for CASSFSGATYEQYF.

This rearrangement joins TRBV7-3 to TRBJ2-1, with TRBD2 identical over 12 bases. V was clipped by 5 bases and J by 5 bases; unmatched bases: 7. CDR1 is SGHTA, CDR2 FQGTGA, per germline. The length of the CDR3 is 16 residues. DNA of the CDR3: TGTGCCAGCAGCCCAAGGACTAGCGGGAACCACAATGAGCAGTTCTTC. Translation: CASSPRTSGNHNEQFF.

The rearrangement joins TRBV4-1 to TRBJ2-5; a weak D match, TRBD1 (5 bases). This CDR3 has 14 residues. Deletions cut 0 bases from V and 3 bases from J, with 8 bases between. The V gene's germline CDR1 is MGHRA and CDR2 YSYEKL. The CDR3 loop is CASSQETVKETQYF. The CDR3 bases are TGCGCCAGCAGCCAAGAGACAGTAAAAGAGACCCAGTACTTC.

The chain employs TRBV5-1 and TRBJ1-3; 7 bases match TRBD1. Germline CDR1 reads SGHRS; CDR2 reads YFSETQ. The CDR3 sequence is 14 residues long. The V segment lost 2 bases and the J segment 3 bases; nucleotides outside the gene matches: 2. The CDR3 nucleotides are TGCGCCAGCAGCTTCACAGGGGATGGAAACACCATATATTTT. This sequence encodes CASSFTGDGNTIYF.

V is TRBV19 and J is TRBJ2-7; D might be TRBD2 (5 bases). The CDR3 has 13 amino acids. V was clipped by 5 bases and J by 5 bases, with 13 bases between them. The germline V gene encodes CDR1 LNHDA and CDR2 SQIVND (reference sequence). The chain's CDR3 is CASSSGGSHEQYF. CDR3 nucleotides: TGTGCCAGTAGTTCCGGCGGGTCCCACGAGCAGTACTTC.

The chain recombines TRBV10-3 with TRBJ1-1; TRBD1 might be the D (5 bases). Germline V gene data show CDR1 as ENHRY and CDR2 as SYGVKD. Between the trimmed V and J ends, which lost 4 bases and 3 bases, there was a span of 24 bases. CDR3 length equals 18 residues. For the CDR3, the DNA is TGTGCCATCAGTGTTATGGAGGGATTCAGGCAGGGACACACTGAAGCTTTCTTT. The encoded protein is CAISVMEGFRQGHTEAFF.

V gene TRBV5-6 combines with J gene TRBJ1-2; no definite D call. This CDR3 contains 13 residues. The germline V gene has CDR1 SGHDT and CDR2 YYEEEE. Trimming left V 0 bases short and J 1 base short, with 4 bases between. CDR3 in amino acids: CASSLADNYGYTF. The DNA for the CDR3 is TGTGCCAGCAGCTTGGCAGATAACTATGGCTACACCTTC.

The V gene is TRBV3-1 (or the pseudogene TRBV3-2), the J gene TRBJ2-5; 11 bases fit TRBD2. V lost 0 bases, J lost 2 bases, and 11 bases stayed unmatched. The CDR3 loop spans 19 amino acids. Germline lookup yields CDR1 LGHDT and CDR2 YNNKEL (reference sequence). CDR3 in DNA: TGTGCCAGCAGCCAAGATCCCCGTGGGACTAGCGGACTACAAGAGACCCAGTACTTC. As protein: CASSQDPRGTSGLQETQYF.